This TCR beta chain was profiled in a study of spatial heterogeneity in lung cancer. Looking at the study overall: There were consistently more beta-chain sequences detected than alpha-chain sequences. There were, on average, more than nine raw-read appearances for each unique TCR and UMI combination.

Individual TCR cDNA molecules each bore their own unique molecular identifier. MiXCR, run by TCRdb on the 5' RACE reads, gives a single entry per CDR3 protein. The table has several thousand distinct CDR3 sequences, 3.9% seen once; the top ten hold roughly 25%. This CDR3 spans 12 amino acids. Trimming took off 3 bases at V and 12 bases at J, with 14 bases between the two ends. CDR1 is ENHRY and CDR2 is SYGVKD in the germline V gene. Time point of the sample: sample taken at primary tumor resection. TCRs were sequenced from unsorted whole RNA of tumor, nontumor lung or PBMC. The donor group consisted of approximately 77 patients who had untreated, early-stage non-small cell lung cancer. In its sample, this clonotype is medium-sized.

This clonotype originated in a female donor with early-stage non-small cell lung cancer. The sample in question was normal lung tissue next to the tumor, obtained at surgery. The rearrangement links TRBV10-3 to TRBJ1-2; D uncertain. The CDR3 protein is CAISDQEFVNTF. The CDR3 DNA sequence: TGTGCCATCAGTGATCAGGAGTTTGTGAACACCTTC.